These 10 T cell receptor beta chains were sequenced from one sample in a study of T cells in Graves' hyperthyroidism and ophthalmopathy. Amplified TCR beta CDR3 regions came from RNA transcripts. Primed by the HTBI set, a first-round RT-PCR was run on the TCR CDR3. Via MiXCR, TCRdb re-called the multiplex PCR reads, giving one row per CDR3 protein. The sample lists 640,000 or so distinct CDR3 sequences, over 12% occurring once. Sequencing was carried out using blood. These receptor sequences come from a woman between 35 and 50 years old with Graves' ophthalmopathy.

The chain combines TRBV12-3 or TRBV12-4 with TRBJ1-2; D is undetermined. This CDR3 has 13 amino acids. The V end was cut by 2 bases, the J end by 4 bases, with 8 bases between. The CDR3 sequence: CASSLQYSYGYTF. The CDR3 coding sequence is TGTGCCAGCAGTTTACAGTACTCCTATGGCTACACCTTC.

Ten or more counts support this clonotype. The V gene is TRBV30, the J gene TRBJ1-2; 7 bases line up with TRBD1. The V segment lost 1 base and the J segment 7 bases; nucleotides outside the gene matches: 12. Germline CDR1 GTSNPN, CDR2 SVGIG (reference sequence). This CDR3 comprises 15 residues. The CDR3 sequence is CAWSAPPDRVAGYTF. In nucleotides, the CDR3 is TGTGCCTGGAGTGCCCCCCCCGACAGGGTGGCTGGCTACACCTTC.

This clonotype was recorded many times. The chain has TRBV28 and TRBJ1-1; a possible D gene is TRBD1 (6 bases). The germline V gene encodes CDR1 MDHEN and CDR2 SYDVKM. The V gene lost 1 base and the J gene lost 8 bases, with 14 bases spanning the gap. CDR3 length: 14 residues. The CDR3 nucleotides read TGTGCCAGCAGTTTATTAAGGGGGTTGGGGGAAGCTTTCTTT. Residues: CASSLLRGLGEAFF.

This clonotype was seen a handful of times. This chain uses TRBV20-1 with TRBJ1-3, with 7 bases lining up with TRBD1. The trim removed 1 base at V and 3 bases at J, leaving 24 bases unmatched. CDR1 and CDR2 (germline): DFQATT, SNEGSKA (reference sequence). The CDR3 contains 21 residues. CDR3 loop: CSARVDILDRATLLSGNTIYF. The CDR3 coding sequence is TGCAGTGCTAGAGTTGACATTTTAGACAGGGCTACACTCTTAAGTGGAAACACCATATATTTT.

This clonotype occurred many times. The V call is TRBV20-1, the J call TRBJ2-7, with 7 bases fitting TRBD1. Per the germline V gene, CDR1 is DFQATT and CDR2 is SNEGSKA (reference sequence). This CDR3 contains 14 residues. V shed 5 bases, J shed 0 bases, and the junction held 7 bases outside the gene matches. This CDR3 is CSAPGGYFSYEQYF. Written as DNA, the CDR3 is TGCAGTGCTCCAGGGGGTTATTTCTCCTACGAGCAGTACTTC.

This clonotype was counted at least ten times. J is TRBJ2-7 and V is TRBV6-2 or TRBV6-3; D tentatively fits TRBD1 or TRBD2 (5 bases each). CDR1 is MNHEY, CDR2 SVGEGT, per germline. Between the trimmed V and J ends, which lost 6 bases and 2 bases, there was a span of 11 bases. The CDR3 extends over 13 amino acids. CDR3 in amino acids: CASRMGTPYEQYF. In nucleotides, the CDR3 is TGTGCCAGCAGAATGGGGACCCCCTACGAGCAGTACTTC.

There are many counts of this clonotype. The chain recombines TRBV20-1 with TRBJ2-7, with 8 positions matching TRBD1. The J segment lost 7 bases and the V segment lost 3 bases, leaving 8 bases of the junction unmatched. Germline CDR1 is DFQATT and CDR2 is SNEGSKA (reference sequence). The CDR3 consists of 13 residues. CDR3: CSARGQGAREQYF. The CDR3 DNA reads TGCAGTGCTAGGGGCCAGGGGGCGCGAGAGCAGTACTTC.

At least ten counts were recorded for this clonotype. The chain joins TRBV2 to TRBJ1-2, with 8 nucleotides matching TRBD1. Trimming cost V 10 bases and J 4 bases; bases outside gene matches: 5. The CDR3 has 12 residues. Germline V gene sequence: CDR1 SNHLY, CDR2 FYNNEI. For the CDR3, the DNA is TGTGCCATTGGGACAGGAGGCTATGGCTACACCTTC. This translates into CAIGTGGYGYTF.

There are many counts of this clonotype. The gene calls are TRBV7-2 and TRBJ2-7; 7 nucleotides match TRBD1. After removal of 6 bases from V and 2 bases from J, the junction contained 10 bases not matched to a gene. This CDR3 has 15 residues. The germline V gene has CDR1 SGHTA and CDR2 FQGNSA. This chain's CDR3 is CASSPRQGVTYEQYF. The CDR3 DNA sequence: TGTGCCAGCAGTCCTCGACAGGGAGTGACCTACGAGCAGTACTTC.

The chain joins TRBV29-1 to TRBJ1-5; TRBD1 matches at 7 bases. Trimming took 6 bases from V and 7 from J; bases not matched to a gene: 12. Per germline, CDR1 SQVTM and CDR2 ANQGSEA. This CDR3 is built from 14 residues. In DNA form, the CDR3 reads TGCAGCGTACAGGGGCGCGACCCAGGGCAGCCCCAGCATTTT. It encodes CSVQGRDPGQPQHF.